The sequence of this TCR beta chain was determined in a study of regulatory T cells in long-lasting Graves disease (dated by TCRdb to the early 2020s). A note on the overall study: Antithyroid drugs had been taken for less than 3 months by newly diagnosed Graves' disease patients. Persistent Graves' disease patients were compared with newly diagnosed Graves' disease patients by peripheral blood TCR sequencing and RNA sequencing. The study was registered as a clinical trial and conducted in China. A total of about 33 samples underwent TCR sequencing, from roughly 13 patients with persistent Graves' disease and roughly 20 patients with newly diagnosed Graves' disease. Paper-wide results and their limitations: Persistent Graves' disease patients showed lower TCR Shannon entropy and fewer highly expanded clones than newly diagnosed patients, suggesting clonal expansion. TRBV28, TRBJ1-2 and TRBJ2-5 were preferentially used in persistent disease, while TRBV20-1 and TRBJ2-1 were favored in newly diagnosed disease. More public clonotypes were shared among persistent patients (roughly 2,700) than among newly diagnosed patients (more than 900). Only the TCR beta chain was sequenced and analyzed. The authors acknowledged the small sample size as a limitation that may reduce accuracy. Only peripheral blood was studied, because thyroid tissue, the primary lesion, was inaccessible.

The germline V gene encodes CDR1 ENHRY and CDR2 SYGVKD. Between the V and J ends, shortened by 8 bases and 6 bases respectively, the junction contains 17 bases. The CDR3 runs 13 amino acids, cysteine and phenylalanine included. Here the CDR3 DNA is all that survives: 39 bases in frame from base 1. Libraries were built with multiplex PCR. Reads for this sample came from an Illumina HiSeq 4000. TCR beta libraries were built with iRepertoire HTBI primers and Arm-PCR amplification of CDR3 regions. Before sequencing, the PCR products went through gel purification. Per the source publication's procedure: Gene usage analysis of CDR3 amino acid clonotypes relied on the 62 TRBV and 15 or so TRBJ segments identified across samples. Filtered high-quality paired reads were merged into contigs using COPE and FqMerger. Contigs were aligned with BLAST to IMGT TRBV, TRBD and TRBJ reference genes, and CDR3 was defined per IMGT. Any clonotype with a frequency above 0.1% was classified as a highly expanded clone. Repertoire diversity was measured by Shannon entropy, and V-J evenness by the Gini coefficient. A clonotype was considered public if more than one individual shared it. TCRdb itself trimmed the public reads at Q25 with fastp, ran MiXCR and retained productive beta chains. Each CDR3 protein appears once, grouped with its most common genes and DNA. The V and J calls and clone size come from TCRdb's table, not from the authors' own analysis. The sample data list around 470,000 distinct CDR3 sequences, and around 13% of these were observed just once. Of the sample, roughly 15% falls within the top ten clones.

This clonotype has a handful of counts. Its antigen has not been determined. No much larger clonotype is one base removed from it; base qualities were not supplied. The time point label here, explained by the study, means: newly diagnosed GD, antithyroid drugs for less than 3 months. For both TCR sequencing and RNA sequencing, RNA was extracted from PBMCs in TRIzol. The diagnosis of Graves' disease followed American Thyroid Association guidelines. Recruitment of patients was carried out at an endocrinology department in Xi'an, China. From each patient, around 8.3 milliliters of peripheral blood was collected into an EDTA anticoagulant tube. Ficoll Paque Plus density gradient separation was used to isolate PBMCs, and no further T cell sorting was done. An Agilent 2100 Bioanalyzer and agarose gel were used to assess RNA quality, and a NanoDrop 2000 was used to measure RNA concentration. A further study also used this sample, focusing on T cells in Graves' hyperthyroidism and ophthalmopathy. The second source states: Graves' hyperthyroidism was defined as stable when no progression to ophthalmopathy occurred over 18 months of follow-up. Hyperthyroidism patients were aged 18 to 65 years and newly diagnosed, with disease duration of less than 2 months. The study excluded patients with uncontrolled infections, other autoimmune diseases, pregnancy or lactation. Diagnoses were based on clinical symptoms, serum thyroxine and TRAb, thyroid ultrasound and orbital computed tomography. A first-round RT-PCR of the TCR CDR3 used the HTBI primer set with the Qiagen OneStep RT-PCR kit. Most expanded thyroid clonotypes (frequency above 0.001) were also detected in blood, suggesting blood repertoires may reflect thyroid immune responses. A 13 V-J signature model separated ophthalmopathy from stable hyperthyroidism, with about 88% sensitivity and roughly 82% specificity in cross-validation and 80%/75% in testing. In validation, the model predicted progression to ophthalmopathy a median of about 6.8 months before onset, with about 67% sensitivity and more than 72% specificity. TCR V-J signatures able to tell the groups apart were searched for in a discovery cohort of approximately 95 patients, of whom over 40 had Graves' ophthalmopathy and 55 to 60 had stable Graves' hyperthyroidism. Whether ophthalmopathy could be predicted prospectively was tested in an independent validation cohort made up of under 20 hyperthyroidism patients plus 17 patients who later progressed to ophthalmopathy. The roughly 94 discovery patients were randomly split 7:3 into training and test sets. The study also compared thyroid tissue and blood T-cell repertoires from more than 5 Graves' hyperthyroidism patients. After sampling, hyperthyroidism patients received methimazole starting at 30 mg daily, and ophthalmopathy patients received high-dose intravenous methylprednisolone. Libraries were constructed in a second round of multiplex PCR, after which size selection and purification were performed. Libraries were sequenced paired-end with 100 bp reads on an Illumina HiSeq2000. SOAPnuke was used to process the raw data, throwing out any read that contained adapters or uncalled bases, had a mean Phred below 15, or lacked an exact constant-primer or identifier match. High-quality paired reads were merged using COPE v1.2.5, and each unique nucleotide sequence was defined as a clonotype. MiTCR v1.1 was used to align the clonotypes against IMGT TRBV, TRBD and TRBJ reference segments. The analysis was restricted to V-J combinations with a frequency above 0.0001, which together covered roughly 99% of the repertoires. The TCS score was defined as the ratio of F50 (clonal expansion) to E x V (chaos), calculated using BLOSUM62-based TCRdist between CDR3 peptides within each V-J. Welch's t-statistics and random forest reduced around 550 V-J features to 13, which were used in a naive Bayes classifier (R e1071). Sample size was not statistically predetermined, and blinding of investigators to group allocation was not performed. According to the paper, TCR Vbeta CDR3 sequencing was carried out on approximately 140 peripheral blood samples, which came from under 50 ophthalmopathy, under 85 hyperthyroidism and approximately 17 progressor patients.

The sequence was collected from a woman aged 45-60 years with Graves disease. Donor details come from another sample of the same person, matched by shared clones. Sample: peripheral blood mononuclear cells (PBMCs), taken at new diagnosis, from a patient treated with antithyroid drugs. The V gene is TRBV10-3 and the J gene is TRBJ2-7, and TRBD1 may be the D gene, going by 6 matching bases. The CDR3 is CAIGDTLTLEQYF. The nucleotide sequence is given as TGTGCCATCGGGGACACTTTGACCCTCGAGCAGTACTTC.